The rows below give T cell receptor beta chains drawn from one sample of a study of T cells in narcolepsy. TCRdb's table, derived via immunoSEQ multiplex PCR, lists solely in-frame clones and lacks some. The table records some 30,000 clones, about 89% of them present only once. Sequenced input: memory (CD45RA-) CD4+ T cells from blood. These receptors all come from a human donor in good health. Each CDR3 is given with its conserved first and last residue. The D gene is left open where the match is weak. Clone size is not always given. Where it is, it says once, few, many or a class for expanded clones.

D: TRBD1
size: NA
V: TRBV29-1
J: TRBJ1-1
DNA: TGCAGCGCTCAGGGGGGAGGGACTGAAGCTTTCTTT
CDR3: CSAQGGGTEAFF

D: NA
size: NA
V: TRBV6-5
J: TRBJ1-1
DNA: TGTGCCAGCAGTGACAGCCGCATGAACACTGAAGCTTTCTTT
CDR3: CASSDSRMNTEAFF

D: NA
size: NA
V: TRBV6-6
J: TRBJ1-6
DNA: TGTGCCAGCAGCCCACCCGACAGAGATAATTCACCCCTCCACTTT
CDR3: CASSPPDRDNSPLHF

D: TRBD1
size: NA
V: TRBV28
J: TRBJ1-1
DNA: TGTGCCAGCAGTACCTCCGGGACAGGGGGCCCTATGAACACTGAAGCTTTCTTT
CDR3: CASSTSGTGGPMNTEAFF

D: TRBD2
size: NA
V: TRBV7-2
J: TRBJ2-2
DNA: TGTGCCAGCAGCTTTAACGCGGGGGCGAACACCGGGGAGCTGTTTTTT
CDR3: CASSFNAGANTGELFF

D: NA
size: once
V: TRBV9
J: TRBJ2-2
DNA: TGTGCCAGCAGTGCAGACCCGGAGGTCGGGGAGCTGTTTTTT
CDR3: CASSADPEVGELFF

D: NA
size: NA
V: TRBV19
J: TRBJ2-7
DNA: TGTGCCAGTAGTATTTCTGGACAGAGGGCCGAGCAGTACTTC
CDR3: CASSISGQRAEQYF

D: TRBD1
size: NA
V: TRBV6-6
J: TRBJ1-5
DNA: TGTGCCAGCAGTTACTCCCAGGGGGGAGTAAAAGTGCCCCAGCATTTT
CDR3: CASSYSQGGVKVPQHF

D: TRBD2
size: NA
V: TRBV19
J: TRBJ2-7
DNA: TGTGCCGCGGGGGGGCAGGGAAAGGAATACGAGCAGTACTTC
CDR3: CAAGGQGKEYEQYF

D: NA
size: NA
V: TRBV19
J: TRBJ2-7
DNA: TGTGCCAGTAGTATACGGGGCTACGAGCAGTACTTC
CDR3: CASSIRGYEQYF

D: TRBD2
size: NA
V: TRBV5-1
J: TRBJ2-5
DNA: TGCGCCAGCAGCCCGGGACTAGCGGGGGGGAACCAAGAGACCCAGTACTTC
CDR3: CASSPGLAGGNQETQYF

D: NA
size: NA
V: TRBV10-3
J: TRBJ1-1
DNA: TGTGCCATCAGTTCACCCTCAGAGGAAGCTTTCTTT
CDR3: CAISSPSEEAFF

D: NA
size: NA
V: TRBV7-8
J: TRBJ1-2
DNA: TGTGCCAGCAGCTTATCACCCGGGGATGGCTACACCTTC
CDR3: CASSLSPGDGYTF